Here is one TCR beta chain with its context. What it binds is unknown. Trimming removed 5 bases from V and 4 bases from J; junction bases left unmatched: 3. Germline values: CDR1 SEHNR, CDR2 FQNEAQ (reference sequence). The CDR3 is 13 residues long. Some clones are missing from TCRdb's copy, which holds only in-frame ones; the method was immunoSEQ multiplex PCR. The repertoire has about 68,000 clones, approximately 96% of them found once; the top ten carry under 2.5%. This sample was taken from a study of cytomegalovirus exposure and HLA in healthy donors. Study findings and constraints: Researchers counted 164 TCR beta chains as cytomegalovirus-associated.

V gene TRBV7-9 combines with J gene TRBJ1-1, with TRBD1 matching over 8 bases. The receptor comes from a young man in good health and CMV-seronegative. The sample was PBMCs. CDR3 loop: CASSADRGTEAFF. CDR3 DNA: TGTGCCAGCAGCGCCGACAGGGGCACTGAAGCTTTCTTT.